This TCR beta chain was sequenced for a study of blood T cell repertoires in COVID-19. Looking at the study overall: Sample material is recorded as cDNA or gDNA derived from T cells, B-cell-depleted T cells, or PBMCs.

Some clones are missing from TCRdb's copy, which holds only in-frame ones; the method was immunoSEQ multiplex PCR. The sample carries roughly 57,000 clones, around 79% recorded once. Germline trimming cut 6 bases from V and 3 bases from J; bases unmatched to any gene: 4. Germline lookup yields CDR1 SNHLY and CDR2 FYNNEI. The CDR3 runs 14 residues. The sample taken for sequencing was peripheral blood. The chain links TRBV2 to TRBJ1-1; 10 bases match TRBD1. This TCR derives from a woman aged 70-85 years with acute or convalescent COVID-19. CDR3 loop: CASRRGTGDTEAFF. CDR3 bases: TGTGCCAGCAGGAGGGGGACAGGGGACACTGAAGCTTTCTTT. The variable domain in full, with the rest retrieved from reference TRBV2 and TRBJ1-1, is EPEVTQTPSHQVTQMGQEVILRCVPISNHLYFYWYRQILGQKVEFLVSFYNNEISEKSEIFDDQFSVERPDGSNFTLKIRSTKLEDSAMYFCASRRGTGDTEAFFGQGTRLTVV.